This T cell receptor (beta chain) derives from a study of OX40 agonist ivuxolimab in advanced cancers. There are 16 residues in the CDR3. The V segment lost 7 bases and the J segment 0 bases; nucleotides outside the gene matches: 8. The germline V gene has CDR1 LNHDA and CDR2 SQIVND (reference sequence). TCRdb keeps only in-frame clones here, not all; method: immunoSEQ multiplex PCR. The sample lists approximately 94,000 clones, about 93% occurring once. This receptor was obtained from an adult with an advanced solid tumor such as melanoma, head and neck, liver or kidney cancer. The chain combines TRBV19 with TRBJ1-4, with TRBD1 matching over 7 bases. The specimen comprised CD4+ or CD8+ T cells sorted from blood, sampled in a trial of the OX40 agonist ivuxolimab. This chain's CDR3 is CASKTGQASTNEKLFF. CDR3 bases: TGTGCCAGTAAAACCGGACAGGCCTCAACTAATGAAAAACTGTTTTTT.